The clone carrying this T cell receptor beta chain was observed at least ten times. This entry comes from a study of T-cell memory formation after mild COVID-19. MiXCR was run by TCRdb on the 5' RACE reads, yielding one entry per CDR3 protein. The sample lists a few hundred thousand distinct CDR3 sequences, approximately 14% occurring once. J gave up 5 bases and V 11 bases, and 5 bases lay outside the gene matches. CDR1 and CDR2 (germline): ENHRY, SYGVKD. There are 12 residues in the CDR3. The J gene is TRBJ2-1, the V gene TRBV10-3, with 8 bases aligning to TRBD1. The receptor was derived from a man between 18 and 29 years old who had mild COVID-19 (a few samples of this study predate the infection). Cell type and time point are not known. The material sequenced was PBMCs or a T cell subset sorted from them (not recorded which). The CDR3 here is CAARTGNNEQFF. The CDR3 DNA is TGTGCCGCCAGGACAGGGAACAATGAGCAGTTCTTC.